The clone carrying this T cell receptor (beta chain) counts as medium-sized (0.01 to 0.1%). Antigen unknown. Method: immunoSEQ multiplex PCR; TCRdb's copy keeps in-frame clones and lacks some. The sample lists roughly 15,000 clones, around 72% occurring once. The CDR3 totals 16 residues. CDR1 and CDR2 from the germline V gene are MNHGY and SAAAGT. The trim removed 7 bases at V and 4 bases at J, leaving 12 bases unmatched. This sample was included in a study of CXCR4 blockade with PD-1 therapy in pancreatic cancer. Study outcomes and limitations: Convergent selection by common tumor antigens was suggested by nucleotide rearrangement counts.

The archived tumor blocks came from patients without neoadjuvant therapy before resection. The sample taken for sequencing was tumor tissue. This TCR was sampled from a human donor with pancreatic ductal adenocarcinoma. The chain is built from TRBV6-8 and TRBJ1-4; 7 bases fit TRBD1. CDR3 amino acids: CASTLTTGRVNEKLFF. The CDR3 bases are TGTGCCAGCACCTTAACGACAGGGCGCGTTAATGAAAAACTGTTTTTT.